The rows below give T cell receptor beta chains drawn from one sample of a study of T cell repertoires in ileal Crohn's disease. Assay: immunoSEQ multiplex PCR; the TCRdb copy retains only in-frame clones and omits some. The data hold 13,000 to 15,000 clones, with over 70% observed a single time. The specimen sequenced was ileal tissue. The receptors here all came from an adult with Crohn's disease. The CDR3 runs from the conserved cysteine through the conserved F or W. D genes are given only for firm matches. Clone size is given for some rows only: seen once, a few or many times, or a class if the clone is expanded.

d_call	cdr3_length	j_call	clone_size	v_call	cdr3_aa	cdr3_nt
.	14	TRBJ2-7	.	TRBV27	CASSLIGEANEQYF	TGTGCCAGCAGTTTAATCGGGGAGGCCAACGAGCAGTACTTC
.	18	TRBJ2-6	once	TRBV11-2	CASSPQVLGTSGANVLTF	TGTGCCAGCAGCCCCCAGGTCCTGGGGACATCTGGGGCCAACGTCCTGACTTTC
.	14	TRBJ2-7	few	TRBV19	CASSRSGSSYEQYF	TGTGCCAGTAGCCGGTCAGGGAGTTCCTACGAGCAGTACTTC
TRBD1	15	TRBJ1-5	.	TRBV28	CASSSGQGARQPQHF	TGTGCCAGCAGTTCGGGACAGGGGGCGCGTCAGCCCCAGCATTTT
.	16	TRBJ1-1	.	TRBV2	CASKVMGGRWNTEAFF	TGTGCCAGCAAGGTCATGGGCGGCCGTTGGAACACTGAAGCTTTCTTT
TRBD1	14	TRBJ1-2	.	TRBV5-4	CASSWGQGTRGYTF	TGTGCCAGCAGCTGGGGACAGGGGACAAGGGGCTACACCTTC
.	14	TRBJ1-1	.	TRBV7-9	CASRRGTENTEAFF	TGTGCCAGCAGGAGAGGGACGGAGAACACTGAAGCTTTCTTT
.	15	TRBJ1-5	.	TRBV19	CASSWTVNSNQPQHF	TGTGCCAGTAGCTGGACAGTAAATAGCAATCAGCCCCAGCATTTT
TRBD1	15	TRBJ2-5	.	TRBV5-1	CASSLTPDRVETQYF	TGCGCCAGCAGCTTGACCCCGGACAGGGTGGAGACCCAGTACTTC
.	14	TRBJ1-6	.	TRBV14	CASSPGSHGAPLHF	TGTGCCAGCAGCCCCGGGTCTCACGGAGCACCCCTCCACTTT
.	14	TRBJ2-5	.	TRBV6-1	CASSVGWRQETQYF	TGTGCCAGCAGTGTAGGGTGGCGGCAAGAGACCCAGTACTTC